The rows below give T cell receptor beta chains drawn from one sample of a study of PD-L1 blockade in urothelial cancer. Generated by immunoSEQ multiplex PCR, the TCRdb table keeps only in-frame clones and is missing some. The table has 35,000 to 55,000 clones, more than 75% seen once. Sequences were derived from PBMCs, sampled around atezolizumab (anti-PD-L1) treatment. These receptors all come from a man aged 60 to 69 with urothelial cancer. Both conserved end residues are part of each CDR3. A D gene is named only where the DNA matches it firmly. Not all rows give a size; the values are once, few, many and, for expanded clones, a class.

clone size: -; J gene: TRBJ2-3; D gene: TRBD1; V gene: TRBV28; CDR3 DNA: TGTGCCAGCAGTCGGGACAGGGGGGCAGATACGCAGTATTTT; CDR3 protein: CASSRDRGADTQYF
clone size: -; J gene: TRBJ2-3; D gene: TRBD2; V gene: TRBV7-4; CDR3 DNA: TGTGCCAGCAGCTTACTACTAGCGGGACAGGCCCAACCCGTAGATACGCAGTATTTT; CDR3 protein: CASSLLLAGQAQPVDTQYF
clone size: -; J gene: TRBJ1-5; D gene: -; V gene: TRBV19; CDR3 DNA: TGTGCCAGTAGTATAGGGGGCCCAACACGCAATCAGCCCCAGCATTTT; CDR3 protein: CASSIGGPTRNQPQHF
clone size: -; J gene: TRBJ1-1; D gene: -; V gene: TRBV5-4; CDR3 DNA: TGTGCCAGCAGCTTGCCCGGTGGAGTAGCTGAAGCTTTCTTT; CDR3 protein: CASSLPGGVAEAFF
clone size: -; J gene: TRBJ2-3; D gene: TRBD1; V gene: TRBV2; CDR3 DNA: TGTGCCAGCAGCCGGGACAGGGGCACAGATACGCAGTATTTT; CDR3 protein: CASSRDRGTDTQYF
clone size: -; J gene: TRBJ2-1; D gene: -; V gene: TRBV28; CDR3 DNA: TGTGCCAGCAGTTCCACAGGGAGACGGTTCTTC; CDR3 protein: CASSSTGRRFF
clone size: -; J gene: TRBJ1-2; D gene: -; V gene: TRBV6-5; CDR3 DNA: TGTGCCAGCAGACCCCGACAGAGGACTAACTATGGCTACACCTTC; CDR3 protein: CASRPRQRTNYGYTF
clone size: -; J gene: TRBJ1-5; D gene: -; V gene: TRBV6-5; CDR3 DNA: TGTGCCAGCAGTTACTCGGGCAGCAATCAGCCCCAGCATTTT; CDR3 protein: CASSYSGSNQPQHF
clone size: many; J gene: TRBJ2-1; D gene: TRBD2; V gene: TRBV29-1; CDR3 DNA: TGCAGCACTGGACTAGCGGGAGGATCCTACAATGAGCAGTTCTTC; CDR3 protein: CSTGLAGGSYNEQFF
clone size: -; J gene: TRBJ2-5; D gene: -; V gene: TRBV5-6; CDR3 DNA: TGTGCCAGCAGCCAGGCGAGGGAGCCCAAAGAGACCCAGTACTTC; CDR3 protein: CASSQAREPKETQYF
clone size: -; J gene: TRBJ1-1; D gene: -; V gene: TRBV28; CDR3 DNA: TGTGCCAGCAGTTCATGGACAGACCTGGAGGGTGAAGCTTTCTTT; CDR3 protein: CASSSWTDLEGEAFF
clone size: -; J gene: TRBJ1-1; D gene: -; V gene: TRBV28; CDR3 DNA: TGTGCCAGCAACGGGGGGGCAGGGCGGACTGAAGCTTTCTTT; CDR3 protein: CASNGGAGRTEAFF
clone size: few; J gene: TRBJ2-4; D gene: -; V gene: TRBV30; CDR3 DNA: TGTGCCTGGAGCCTTGGAGGTGACAGGTCAAACATTCAGTACTTC; CDR3 protein: CAWSLGGDRSNIQYF
clone size: -; J gene: TRBJ1-1; D gene: TRBD1; V gene: TRBV6-5; CDR3 DNA: TGTGCCAGCAGTTGGGGACAGGGAACTGAAGCTTTCTTT; CDR3 protein: CASSWGQGTEAFF
clone size: -; J gene: TRBJ1-2; D gene: -; V gene: TRBV30; CDR3 DNA: TGTGCCTGGAGTGCTTCCCTCAGGGAAGGCTATGGCTACACCTTC; CDR3 protein: CAWSASLREGYGYTF
clone size: -; J gene: TRBJ2-1; D gene: TRBD2; V gene: TRBV28; CDR3 DNA: TGTGCCACCGAACCGGGACTAGCGGGAGACAATGAGCAGTTCTTC; CDR3 protein: CATEPGLAGDNEQFF
clone size: -; J gene: TRBJ2-1; D gene: TRBD2; V gene: TRBV7-2; CDR3 DNA: TGTGCCAGCAGCTCCACAGGACTAGCGCTGTCCTTCTTC; CDR3 protein: CASSSTGLALSFF
clone size: once; J gene: TRBJ1-1; D gene: TRBD1; V gene: TRBV5-6; CDR3 DNA: TGTGCCAGCAGCTACCGGACAGGGTGGGGCACTGAAGCTTTCTTT; CDR3 protein: CASSYRTGWGTEAFF
clone size: -; J gene: TRBJ2-7; D gene: -; V gene: TRBV4-2; CDR3 DNA: TGTGCCAGCAGCTTAGAGAGGGGGGAGCAGTACTTC; CDR3 protein: CASSLERGEQYF
clone size: -; J gene: TRBJ1-1; D gene: -; V gene: TRBV5-1; CDR3 DNA: TGCGCCAGCAGGGAGGGGCCAACTAACACTGAAGCTTTCTTT; CDR3 protein: CASREGPTNTEAFF